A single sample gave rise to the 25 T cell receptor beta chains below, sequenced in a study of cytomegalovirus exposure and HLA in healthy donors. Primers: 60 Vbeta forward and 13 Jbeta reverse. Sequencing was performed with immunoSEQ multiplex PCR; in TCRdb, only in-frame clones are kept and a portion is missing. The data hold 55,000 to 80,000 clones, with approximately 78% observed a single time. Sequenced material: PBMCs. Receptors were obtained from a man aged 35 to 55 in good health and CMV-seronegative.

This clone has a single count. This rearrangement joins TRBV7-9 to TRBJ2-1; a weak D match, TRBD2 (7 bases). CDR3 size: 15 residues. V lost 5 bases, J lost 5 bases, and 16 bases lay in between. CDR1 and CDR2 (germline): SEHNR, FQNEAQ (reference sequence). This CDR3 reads CASSTRGQANNEQFF. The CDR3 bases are TGTGCCAGCAGCACGCGGGGGCAGGCGAACAATGAGCAGTTCTTC.

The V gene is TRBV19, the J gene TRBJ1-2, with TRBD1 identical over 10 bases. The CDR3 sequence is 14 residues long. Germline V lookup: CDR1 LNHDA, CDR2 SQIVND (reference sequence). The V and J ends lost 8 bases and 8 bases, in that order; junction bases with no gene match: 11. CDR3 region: CASRSRDRGSGYTF. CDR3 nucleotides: TGTGCCAGTCGAAGCCGGGACAGGGGTTCCGGCTACACCTTC.

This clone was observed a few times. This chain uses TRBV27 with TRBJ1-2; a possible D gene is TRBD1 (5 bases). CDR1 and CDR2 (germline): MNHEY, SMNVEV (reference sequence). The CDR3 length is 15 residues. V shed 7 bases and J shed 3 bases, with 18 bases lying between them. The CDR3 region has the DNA TGTGCCAGCAACCCGCGGGGCGGAGGTGACTATGGCTACACCTTC. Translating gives CASNPRGGGDYGYTF.

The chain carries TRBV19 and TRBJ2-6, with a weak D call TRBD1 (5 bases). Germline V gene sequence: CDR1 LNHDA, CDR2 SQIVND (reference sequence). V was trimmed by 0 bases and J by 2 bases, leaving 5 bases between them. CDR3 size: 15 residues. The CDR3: CASSIEGAGANVLTF. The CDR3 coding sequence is TGTGCCAGTAGTATAGAAGGGGCTGGGGCCAACGTCCTGACTTTC.

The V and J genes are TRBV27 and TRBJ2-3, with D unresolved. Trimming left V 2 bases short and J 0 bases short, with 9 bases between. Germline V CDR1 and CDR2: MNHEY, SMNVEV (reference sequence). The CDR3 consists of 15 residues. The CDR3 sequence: CASSLGQLSTDTQYF. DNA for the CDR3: TGTGCCAGCAGTTTAGGGCAGTTGAGCACAGATACGCAGTATTTT.

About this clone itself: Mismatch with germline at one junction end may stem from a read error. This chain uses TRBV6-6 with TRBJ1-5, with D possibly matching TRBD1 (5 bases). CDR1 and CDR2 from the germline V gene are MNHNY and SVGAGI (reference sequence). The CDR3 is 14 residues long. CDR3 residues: CASTYQGSNQPQHF. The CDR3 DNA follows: TGTGCCAGCACCTACCAGGGTAGCAATCAACCCCAGCATTTT.

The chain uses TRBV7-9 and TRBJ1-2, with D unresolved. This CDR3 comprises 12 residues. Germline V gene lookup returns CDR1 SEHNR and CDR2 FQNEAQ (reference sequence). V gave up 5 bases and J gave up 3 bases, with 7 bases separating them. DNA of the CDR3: TGTGCCAGCAGCGTCCGGGACTATGGCTACACCTTC. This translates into CASSVRDYGYTF.

The CDR3 sequence is CASSALGREGSPLHF. CDR3 bases: TGCGCCAGCAGTGCACTGGGAAGAGAGGGTTCACCCCTCCACTTT. The rearrangement uses TRBV23-1 and TRBJ1-6; D gene ambiguous. TRBV23-1 is identified as an open reading frame with a role that is uncertain. Between the trimmed V and J ends, which lost 5 bases and 9 bases, there was a span of 17 bases. This CDR3 contains 15 residues.

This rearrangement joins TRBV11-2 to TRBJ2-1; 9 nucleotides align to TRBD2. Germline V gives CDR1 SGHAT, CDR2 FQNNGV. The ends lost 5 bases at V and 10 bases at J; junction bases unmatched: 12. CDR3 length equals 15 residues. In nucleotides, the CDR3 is TGTGCCAGCAGCCCGATGCGGCGGGAGGGCCCGGAGCAGTTCTTC. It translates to CASSPMRREGPEQFF.

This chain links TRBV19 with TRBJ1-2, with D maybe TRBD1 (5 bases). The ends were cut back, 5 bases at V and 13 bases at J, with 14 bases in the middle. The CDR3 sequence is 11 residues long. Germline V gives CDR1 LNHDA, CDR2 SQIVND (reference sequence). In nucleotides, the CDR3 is TGTGCCAGTAGTTTGTCCAGGGAATTCACCTTC. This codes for CASSLSREFTF.

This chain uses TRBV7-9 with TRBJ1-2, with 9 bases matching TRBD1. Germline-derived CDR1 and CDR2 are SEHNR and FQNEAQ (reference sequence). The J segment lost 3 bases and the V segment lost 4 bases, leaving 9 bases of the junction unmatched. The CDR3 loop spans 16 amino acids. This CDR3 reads CASSSHRGHLYYGYTF. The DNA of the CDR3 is TGTGCCAGCAGCTCCCACAGGGGGCACCTTTACTATGGCTACACCTTC.

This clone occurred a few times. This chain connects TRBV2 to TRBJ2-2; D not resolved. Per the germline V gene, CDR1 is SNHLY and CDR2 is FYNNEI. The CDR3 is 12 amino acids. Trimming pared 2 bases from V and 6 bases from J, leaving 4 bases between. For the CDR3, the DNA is TGTGCCAGCAGTGAACGGGCCGGGGAGCTGTTTTTT. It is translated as CASSERAGELFF. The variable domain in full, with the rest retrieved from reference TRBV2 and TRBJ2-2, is EPEVTQTPSHQVTQMGQEVILRCVPISNHLYFYWYRQILGQKVEFLVSFYNNEISEKSEIFDDQFSVERPDGSNFTLKIRSTKLEDSAMYFCASSERAGELFFGEGSRLTVL.

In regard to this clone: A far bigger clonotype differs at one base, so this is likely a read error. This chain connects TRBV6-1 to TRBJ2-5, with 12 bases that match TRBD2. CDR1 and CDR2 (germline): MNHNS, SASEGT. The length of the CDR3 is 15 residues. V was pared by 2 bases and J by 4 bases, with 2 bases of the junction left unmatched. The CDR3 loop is CASSELAGGLETQYF. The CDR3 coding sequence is TGTGCCAGCAGTGAACTAGCGGGGGGGCTAGAGACCCAGTACTTC.

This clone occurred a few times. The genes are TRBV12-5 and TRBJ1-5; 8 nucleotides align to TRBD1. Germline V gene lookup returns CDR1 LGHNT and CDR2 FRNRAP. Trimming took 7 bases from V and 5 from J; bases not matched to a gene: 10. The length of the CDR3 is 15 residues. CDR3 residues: CASDTDRGGDQPQHF. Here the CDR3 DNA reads TGTGCTAGTGATACTGACAGGGGTGGTGATCAGCCCCAGCATTTT.

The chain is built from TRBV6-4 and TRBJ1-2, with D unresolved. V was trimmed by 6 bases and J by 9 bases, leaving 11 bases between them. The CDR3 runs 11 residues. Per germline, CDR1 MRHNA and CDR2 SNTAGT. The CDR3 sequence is CASRARVSYTF. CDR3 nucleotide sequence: TGTGCCAGCAGGGCCCGGGTGAGCTACACCTTC.

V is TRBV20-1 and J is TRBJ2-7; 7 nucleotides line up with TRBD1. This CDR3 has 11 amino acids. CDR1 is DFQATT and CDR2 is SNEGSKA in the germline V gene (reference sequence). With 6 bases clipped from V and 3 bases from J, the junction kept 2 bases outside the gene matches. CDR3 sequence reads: CSADRDYEQYF. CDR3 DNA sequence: TGCAGTGCCGACAGGGACTACGAGCAGTACTTC.

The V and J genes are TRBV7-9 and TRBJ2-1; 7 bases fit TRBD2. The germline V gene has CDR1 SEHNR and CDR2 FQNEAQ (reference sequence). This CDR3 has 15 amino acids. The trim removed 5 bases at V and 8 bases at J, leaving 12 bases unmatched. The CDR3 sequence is CASSPWSGGRDEQFF. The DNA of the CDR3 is TGTGCCAGCAGCCCCTGGTCGGGCGGGAGAGATGAGCAGTTCTTC.

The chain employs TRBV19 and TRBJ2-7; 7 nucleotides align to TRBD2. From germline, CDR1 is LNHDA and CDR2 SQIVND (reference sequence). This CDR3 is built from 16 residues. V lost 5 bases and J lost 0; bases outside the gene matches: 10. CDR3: CASSSDTSANSYEQYF. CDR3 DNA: TGTGCCAGTAGTTCGGACACTAGCGCGAACTCCTACGAGCAGTACTTC.

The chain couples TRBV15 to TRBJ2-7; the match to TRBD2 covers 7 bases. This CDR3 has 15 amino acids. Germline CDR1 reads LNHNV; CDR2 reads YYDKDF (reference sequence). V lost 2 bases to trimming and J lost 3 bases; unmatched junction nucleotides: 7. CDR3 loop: CATSRPPGRLYEQYF. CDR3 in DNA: TGTGCCACCAGCAGACCACCCGGGAGGCTCTACGAGCAGTACTTC. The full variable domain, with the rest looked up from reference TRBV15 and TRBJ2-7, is DAMVIQNPRYQVTQFGKPVTLSCSQTLNHNVMYWYQQKSSQAPKLLFHYYDKDFNNEADTPDNFQSRRPNTSFCFLDIRSPGLGDTAMYLCATSRPPGRLYEQYFGPGTRLTVT.

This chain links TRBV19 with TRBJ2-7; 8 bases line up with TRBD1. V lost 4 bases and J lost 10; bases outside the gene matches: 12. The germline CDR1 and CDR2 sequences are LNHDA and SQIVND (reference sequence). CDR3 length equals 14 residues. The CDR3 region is CASSTGQDHRVQYF. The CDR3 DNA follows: TGTGCCAGTAGTACGGGACAGGACCATAGGGTACAGTACTTC.

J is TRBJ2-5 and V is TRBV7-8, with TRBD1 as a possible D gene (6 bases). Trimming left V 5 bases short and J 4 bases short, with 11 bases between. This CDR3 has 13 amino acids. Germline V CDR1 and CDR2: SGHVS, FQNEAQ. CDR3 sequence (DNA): TGTGCCAGCAGCCCAGGGGCGGGAGAGACCCAGTACTTC. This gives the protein CASSPGAGETQYF.

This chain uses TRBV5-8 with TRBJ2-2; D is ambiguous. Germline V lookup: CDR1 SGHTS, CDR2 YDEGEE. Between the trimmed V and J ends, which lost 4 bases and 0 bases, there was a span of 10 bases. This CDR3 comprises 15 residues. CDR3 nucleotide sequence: TGTGCCAGCAGCCGGGTTAACGCGAACACCGGGGAGCTGTTTTTT. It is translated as CASSRVNANTGELFF.

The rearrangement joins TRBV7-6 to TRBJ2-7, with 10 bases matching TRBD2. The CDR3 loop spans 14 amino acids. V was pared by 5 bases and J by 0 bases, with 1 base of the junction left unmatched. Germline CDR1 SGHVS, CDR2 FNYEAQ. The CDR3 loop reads CASSPSGSSYEQYF. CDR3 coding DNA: TGTGCCAGCAGCCCTAGCGGGAGCTCCTACGAGCAGTACTTC.

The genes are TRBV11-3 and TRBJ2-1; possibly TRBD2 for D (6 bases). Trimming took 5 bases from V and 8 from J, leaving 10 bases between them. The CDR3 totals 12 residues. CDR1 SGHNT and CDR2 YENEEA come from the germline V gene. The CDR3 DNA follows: TGTGCCAGCAGCGGAGGGTTGGATGAGCAGTTCTTC. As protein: CASSGGLDEQFF.

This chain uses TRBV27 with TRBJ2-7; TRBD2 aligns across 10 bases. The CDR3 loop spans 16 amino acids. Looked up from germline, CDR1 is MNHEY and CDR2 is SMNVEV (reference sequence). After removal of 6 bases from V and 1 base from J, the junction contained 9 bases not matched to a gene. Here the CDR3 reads CASRPSGGEISYEQYF. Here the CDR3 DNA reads TGTGCCAGCAGACCGAGCGGGGGGGAGATTTCCTACGAGCAGTACTTC.